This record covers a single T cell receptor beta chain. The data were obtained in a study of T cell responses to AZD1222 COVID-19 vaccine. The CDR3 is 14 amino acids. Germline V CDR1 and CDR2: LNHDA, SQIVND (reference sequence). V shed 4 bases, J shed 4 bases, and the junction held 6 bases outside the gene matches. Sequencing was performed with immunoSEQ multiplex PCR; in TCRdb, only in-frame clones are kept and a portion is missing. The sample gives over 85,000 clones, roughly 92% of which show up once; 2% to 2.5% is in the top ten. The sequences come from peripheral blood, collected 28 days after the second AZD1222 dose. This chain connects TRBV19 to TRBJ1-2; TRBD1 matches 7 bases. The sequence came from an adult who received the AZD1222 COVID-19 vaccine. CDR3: CASSTGTVSYGYTF. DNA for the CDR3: TGTGCCAGTAGTACCGGGACAGTGAGCTATGGCTACACCTTC. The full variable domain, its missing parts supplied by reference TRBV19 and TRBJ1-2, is DGGITQSPKYLFRKEGQNVTLSCEQNLNHDAMYWYRQDPGQGLRLIYYSQIVNDFQKGDIAEGYSVSREKKESFPLTVTSAQKNPTAFYLCASSTGTVSYGYTFGSGTRLTVV.